There are many counts of the clone carrying this TCR beta chain. RNA transcripts served as the template for amplifying TCR beta CDR3 regions. HTBI primers were used for first-round RT-PCR of the TCR CDR3. Each CDR3 protein gets one entry after TCRdb re-called the multiplex PCR reads with MiXCR. The sample contains approximately 590,000 distinct CDR3 sequences, around a sixth of which appear only once. The sample comes from a study of T cells in Graves' hyperthyroidism and ophthalmopathy. The CDR3 is made up of 13 amino acids. V lost 5 bases and J lost 3, with 11 bases in between. Germline V CDR1 and CDR2: SGHVS, FNYEAQ.

The rearrangement joins TRBV7-6 to TRBJ2-7; no firm D call. The sequence came from a woman in her 30s with Graves' hyperthyroidism. Sequencing was carried out using blood. CDR3 DNA sequence: TGTGCCAGCAGCATACAGTTCCGCTACGAGCAGTACTTC. This sequence encodes CASSIQFRYEQYF.